These 25 T cell receptor beta chains were all obtained from the same sample, sequenced in a study of shared clonotypes between healthy human individuals. TCRdb's table, derived via immunoSEQ multiplex PCR, lists solely in-frame clones and lacks some. The profile shows roughly 2 million clones, 85% to 95% of them singletons. Specimen: naive CD4+ T cells sorted from blood. Indicated subset: CD45RA+ positively selected. Receptor source: a man between 18 and 29 years old in good health.

The chain has TRBV6-5 and TRBJ1-4; 9 positions match TRBD1. Looked up from germline, CDR1 is MNHEY and CDR2 is SVGAGI. Trimming removed 9 bases from V and 7 bases from J; junction bases left unmatched: 9. The CDR3 is made up of 14 amino acids. CDR3 protein: CASRDRVLREKLFF. In DNA, the CDR3 is TGTGCCAGTAGGGACAGGGTATTACGTGAAAAACTGTTTTTT.

The rearrangement joins TRBV27 to TRBJ2-2; no clear D gene. The CDR3 loop spans 14 amino acids. Germline V lookup: CDR1 MNHEY, CDR2 SMNVEV (reference sequence). V was cut by 6 bases and J by 4 bases, with 12 bases left in between. CDR3 bases: TGTGCCAGCAGACCCGCGGCCCGCACCGGGGAGCTGTTTTTT. This codes for CASRPAARTGELFF.

The genes are TRBV7-9 and TRBJ2-5; D unclear. The CDR3 sequence is 14 residues long. The V gene's germline CDR1 is SEHNR and CDR2 FQNEAQ (reference sequence). The V gene lost 5 bases and the J gene lost 2 bases, with 12 bases spanning the gap. DNA of the CDR3: TGTGCCAGCAGCCCTCGGACGTTACAAGAGACCCAGTACTTC. It translates to CASSPRTLQETQYF.

The rearrangement joins TRBV11-2 to TRBJ2-1; 7 bases line up with TRBD2. The length of the CDR3 is 15 residues. Trimming cost V 3 bases and J 4 bases; bases outside gene matches: 6. Germline-derived CDR1 and CDR2 are SGHAT and FQNNGV. CDR3 protein: CASSFSGTIYNEQFF. The CDR3 region has the DNA TGTGCCAGCAGCTTTTCCGGGACTATATACAATGAGCAGTTCTTC.

This clone was seen once. The chain joins TRBV10-3 to TRBJ2-3; D gene ambiguous. Between the trimmed V and J ends, which lost 6 bases and 2 bases, there was a span of 9 bases. This CDR3 comprises 13 residues. The germline V gene encodes CDR1 ENHRY and CDR2 SYGVKD. CDR3 in amino acids: CAIRKGVTDTQYF. The CDR3 DNA reads as TGTGCCATCAGAAAGGGTGTCACAGATACGCAGTATTTT.

The V and J genes are TRBV6-5 and TRBJ1-5; 7 bases map to TRBD1. The CDR3 spans 15 residues. The V gene's germline CDR1 is MNHEY and CDR2 SVGAGI. Trimming cost V 6 bases and J 2 bases; bases outside gene matches: 7. The CDR3 coding sequence is TGTGCCAGCAGCATATCCGGGACAGGCAATCAGCCCCAGCATTTT. This sequence encodes CASSISGTGNQPQHF.

V and J are TRBV7-2 and TRBJ2-7; D remains ambiguous. V was clipped by 2 bases and J by 2 bases, with 16 bases between them. The CDR3 extends over 16 amino acids. CDR1 SGHTA and CDR2 FQGNSA come from the germline V gene. The CDR3 here is CASSLYNSGNTYEQYF. The CDR3 DNA is TGTGCCAGCAGCTTATACAATTCTGGGAACACCTACGAGCAGTACTTC. Supplemented by reference TRBV7-2 and TRBJ2-7, the full variable domain reads GAGVSQSPSNKVTEKGKDVELRCDPISGHTALYWYRQSLGQGLEFLIYFQGNSAPDKSGLPSDRFSAERTGGSVSTLTIQRTQQEDSAVYLCASSLYNSGNTYEQYFGPGTRLTVT.

The CDR3 loop reads CAISEFGLAGAIYNEQFF. CDR3 DNA sequence: TGTGCCATCAGTGAGTTCGGCCTAGCGGGAGCAATTTACAATGAGCAGTTCTTC. V and J are TRBV10-3 and TRBJ2-1; 10 bases map to TRBD2. The CDR3 spans 18 residues. Germline V gene sequence: CDR1 ENHRY, CDR2 SYGVKD. J lost 4 bases, V lost 1 base, and 10 bases had no gene match.

This rearrangement joins TRBV7-6 to TRBJ1-2; a possible D gene is TRBD1 (6 bases). The length of the CDR3 is 14 residues. Germline CDR1 reads SGHVS; CDR2 reads FNYEAQ. V was cut by 5 bases and J by 4 bases, with 14 bases left in between. CDR3 DNA: TGTGCCAGCAGCCCACTGGAGGGGGGCTATGGCTACACCTTC. It encodes CASSPLEGGYGYTF.

This chain connects TRBV27 to TRBJ1-5, with 8 bases identical to TRBD1. The V and J ends lost 3 bases and 2 bases, in that order; junction bases with no gene match: 6. This CDR3 contains 16 residues. From germline, CDR1 is MNHEY and CDR2 SMNVEV (reference sequence). The CDR3 reads CASSFQGALGNQPQHF. CDR3 bases: TGTGCCAGCAGTTTCCAGGGGGCGCTGGGCAATCAGCCCCAGCATTTT.

V is TRBV6-5 and J is TRBJ1-2, with D possibly matching TRBD1 (5 bases). The length of the CDR3 is 11 residues. Germline values: CDR1 MNHEY, CDR2 SVGAGI. V dropped 11 bases and J dropped 8 bases, with 15 bases sitting between them. The CDR3 loop reads CAATAGWGYTF. CDR3 DNA sequence: TGTGCCGCCACGGCAGGGTGGGGCTACACCTTC.

The chain couples TRBV14 to TRBJ1-2, with D perhaps matching TRBD1 (5 bases). Germline V gives CDR1 SGHDN, CDR2 FVKESK. V lost 0 bases, J lost 4 bases, and 12 bases lay in between. The CDR3 has 15 amino acids. CDR3 region: CASSQDNRGVYGYTF. In nucleotides, the CDR3 is TGTGCCAGCAGCCAAGATAATCGAGGGGTCTATGGCTACACCTTC.

This clone occurred once. The chain combines TRBV11-2 with TRBJ1-4, with a possible D match to TRBD1 (6 bases). Germline CDR1 reads SGHAT; CDR2 reads FQNNGV. V was pared by 6 bases and J by 8 bases, with 19 bases between. This CDR3 is 15 amino acids long. This CDR3 is CASRPNRAHGEKLFF. The CDR3 region has the DNA TGTGCCAGCAGACCCAACAGGGCGCATGGCGAAAAACTGTTTTTT.

This sequence joins TRBV7-3 and TRBJ1-6; D ambiguous. The germline CDR1 and CDR2 sequences are SGHTA and FQGTGA. Trimming stripped 5 bases from V and 2 bases from J, with 13 bases between. The CDR3 is made up of 16 amino acids. CDR3: CASSATSATYNSPLHF. DNA for the CDR3: TGTGCCAGCAGCGCTACTTCAGCGACCTATAATTCACCCCTCCACTTT. Full variable domain (outside the CDR3, taken from reference TRBV7-3 and TRBJ1-6): GAGVSQTPSNKVTEKGKYVELRCDPISGHTALYWYRQSLGQGPEFLIYFQGTGAADDSGLPNDRFFAVRPEGSVSTLKIQRTERGDSAVYLCASSATSATYNSPLHFGNGTRLTVT.

With regard to this clone: Additional DNA sequences in this sample encode the identical CDR3. The J gene is TRBJ2-7, the V gene TRBV5-1; D call uncertain. Per germline, CDR1 SGHRS and CDR2 YFSETQ. The CDR3 is 13 amino acids. V was cut by 0 bases and J by 2 bases, with 6 bases left in between. Here the CDR3 reads CASSLAGTYEQYF. Here the CDR3 DNA reads TGCGCCAGCAGCTTGGCGGGTACCTACGAGCAGTACTTC.

The chain couples TRBV4-1 to TRBJ1-1; no clear D. V lost 1 base and J 0 bases, leaving 9 bases between the germline ends. This CDR3 region has 15 residues. Germline CDR1 MGHRA, CDR2 YSYEKL. CDR3 in amino acids: CASSQGGGLNTEAFF. The CDR3 DNA reads TGCGCCAGCAGCCAAGGGGGAGGGTTGAACACTGAAGCTTTCTTT.

This chain connects TRBV6-1 to TRBJ1-1, with TRBD1 matching over 7 bases. The CDR3 sequence is 14 residues long. Germline trimming cut 2 bases from V and 6 bases from J; bases unmatched to any gene: 6. CDR1 is MNHNS and CDR2 is SASEGT in the germline V gene. The CDR3 coding sequence is TGTGCCAGCAGTGAACCGGACAGGAGCGCTGAAGCTTTCTTT. Its translation: CASSEPDRSAEAFF.

The table lists this clone with a few counts. The sample contains more than one DNA sequence encoding this CDR3. J is TRBJ2-7 and V is TRBV6-1; possibly TRBD1 for D (6 bases). This CDR3 is built from 12 residues. CDR1 and CDR2 from the germline V gene are MNHNS and SASEGT. V lost 4 bases, J lost 4 bases, and 8 bases lay in between. The CDR3 is CASSGQGYEQYF. The CDR3 nucleotides are TGTGCCAGCAGTGGTCAGGGGTACGAGCAGTACTTC.

This chain connects TRBV30 to TRBJ2-7; TRBD1 matches 9 bases. From germline, CDR1 is GTSNPN and CDR2 SVGIG (reference sequence). The CDR3 has 13 amino acids. The trim removed 0 bases at V and 4 bases at J, leaving 1 base unmatched. CDR3 sequence: CAWSVGTGYEQYF. The CDR3 DNA reads as TGTGCCTGGAGTGTGGGGACAGGGTACGAGCAGTACTTC.

The CDR3 protein is CASSLWEQGVGEQYF. DNA for the CDR3: TGTGCCAGCAGTCTCTGGGAGCAGGGGGTTGGCGAGCAGTACTTC. The chain carries TRBV6-1 and TRBJ2-7, with 7 positions matching TRBD1. This CDR3 region has 15 residues. CDR1 MNHNS and CDR2 SASEGT come from the germline V gene. Trimming cost V 5 bases and J 6 bases; bases outside gene matches: 13.

The CDR3, as DNA: TGTGCCAGCAGCTTAGCAGGGGGGCCAGAGCAGTTCTTC. This codes for CASSLAGGPEQFF. The V gene is TRBV7-2, the J gene TRBJ2-1, with D perhaps assigned TRBD1 or TRBD2 (6 bases each). The ends were cut back, 0 bases at V and 10 bases at J, with 10 bases in the middle. CDR3 length: 13 amino acids. From germline, CDR1 is SGHTA and CDR2 FQGNSA.

The rearrangement uses TRBV29-1 and TRBJ1-3; tentative D call: TRBD1 (5 bases). Germline lookup yields CDR1 SQVTM and CDR2 ANQGSEA. Trimming took 3 bases from V and 16 from J, leaving 19 bases between them. This CDR3 contains 12 residues. DNA for the CDR3: TGCAGCGTTGACGTCGGTAGGGACGTTCGGTATTTT. Protein sequence: CSVDVGRDVRYF.

Concerning this clone itself: This sample includes further DNA sequences coding for the same CDR3. The chain combines TRBV5-1 with TRBJ1-1; D perhaps matches TRBD1 (6 bases). This CDR3 spans 15 amino acids. Germline V lookup: CDR1 SGHRS, CDR2 YFSETQ. The V end was cut by 0 bases, the J end by 0 bases, with 9 bases between. CDR3 loop: CASSLGTDLNTEAFF. CDR3 in DNA: TGCGCCAGCAGCTTGGGGACAGATTTGAACACTGAAGCTTTCTTT.

The chain links TRBV6-6 to TRBJ1-5; 8 positions match TRBD1. The CDR3 length is 15 residues. From germline, CDR1 is MNHNY and CDR2 SVGAGI (reference sequence). J gave up 4 bases and V 5 bases, and 7 bases lay outside the gene matches. CDR3 sequence: CASSTRTGSNQPQHF. In DNA form, the CDR3 reads TGTGCCAGCAGTACCCGGACAGGGTCGAATCAGCCCCAGCATTTT.

The rearrangement joins TRBV6-5 to TRBJ1-2, with no clear D. V lost 7 bases, J lost 8 bases, and 20 bases lay in between. The CDR3 runs 14 residues. In germline, CDR1 is MNHEY, CDR2 SVGAGI. The CDR3 loop reads CASNPTGGLGGYTF. CDR3 DNA sequence: TGTGCCAGCAACCCCACCGGCGGCCTCGGGGGCTACACCTTC.